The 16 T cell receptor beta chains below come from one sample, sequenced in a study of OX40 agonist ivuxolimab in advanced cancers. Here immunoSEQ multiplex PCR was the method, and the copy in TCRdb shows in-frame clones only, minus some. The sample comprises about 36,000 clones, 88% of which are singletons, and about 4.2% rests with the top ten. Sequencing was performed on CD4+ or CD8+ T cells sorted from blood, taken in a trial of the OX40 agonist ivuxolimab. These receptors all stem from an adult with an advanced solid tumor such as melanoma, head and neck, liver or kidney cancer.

CDR3 in amino acids: CSVGEVQAFF. CDR3 sequence (DNA): TGCAGCGTTGGGGAGGTACAAGCTTTCTTT. The chain has TRBV29-1 and TRBJ1-1; D is unresolved. CDR3 size: 10 residues. Between the trimmed V and J ends, which lost 4 bases and 9 bases, there was a span of 9 bases. CDR1 SQVTM and CDR2 ANQGSEA come from the germline V gene.

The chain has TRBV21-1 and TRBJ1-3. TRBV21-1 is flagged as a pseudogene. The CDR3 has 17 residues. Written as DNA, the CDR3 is TGTGCCAGCAGCTTTTGGGACCGGGCCAACTCTGGAAACACCATATATTTT. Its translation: CASSFWDRANSGNTIYF.

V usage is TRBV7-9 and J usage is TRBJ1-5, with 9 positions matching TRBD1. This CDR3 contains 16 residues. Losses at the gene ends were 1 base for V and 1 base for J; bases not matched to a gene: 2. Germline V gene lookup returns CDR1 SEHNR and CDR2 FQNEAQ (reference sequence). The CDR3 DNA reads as TGTGCCAGCAGCTTAGGACAGGGGGGGAGCAATCAGCCCCAGCATTTT. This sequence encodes CASSLGQGGSNQPQHF.

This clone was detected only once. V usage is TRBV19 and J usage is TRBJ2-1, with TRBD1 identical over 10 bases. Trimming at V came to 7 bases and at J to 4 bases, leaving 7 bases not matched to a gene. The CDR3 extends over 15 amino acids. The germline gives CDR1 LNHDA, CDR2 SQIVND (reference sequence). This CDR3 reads CASIPGQGRYNEQFF. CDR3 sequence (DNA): TGTGCCAGTATCCCGGGACAGGGGCGTTACAATGAGCAGTTCTTC.

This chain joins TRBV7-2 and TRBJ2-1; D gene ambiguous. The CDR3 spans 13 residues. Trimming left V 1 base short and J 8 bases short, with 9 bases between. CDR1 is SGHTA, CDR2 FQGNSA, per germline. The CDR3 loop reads CASSLEGDHEQFF. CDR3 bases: TGTGCCAGCAGCTTAGAGGGCGATCATGAGCAGTTCTTC.

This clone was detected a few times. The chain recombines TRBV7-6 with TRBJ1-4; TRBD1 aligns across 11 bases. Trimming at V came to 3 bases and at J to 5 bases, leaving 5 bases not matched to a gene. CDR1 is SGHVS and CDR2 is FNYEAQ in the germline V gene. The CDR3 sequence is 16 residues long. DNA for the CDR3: TGTGCCAGCAGCTTGGGGACAGGGGGATCAAATGAAAAACTGTTTTTT. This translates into CASSLGTGGSNEKLFF.

CDR3 sequence (DNA): TGTGCCAGCTCACCACCAGGGGTGACAAATCAGCCCCAGCATTTT. This sequence encodes CASSPPGVTNQPQHF. V and J are TRBV18 and TRBJ1-5; D perhaps matches TRBD1 (5 bases). Germline CDR1 and CDR2: KGHSH and LQKENI. V lost 0 bases, J lost 4 bases, and 10 bases lay in between. The CDR3 is 15 residues long.

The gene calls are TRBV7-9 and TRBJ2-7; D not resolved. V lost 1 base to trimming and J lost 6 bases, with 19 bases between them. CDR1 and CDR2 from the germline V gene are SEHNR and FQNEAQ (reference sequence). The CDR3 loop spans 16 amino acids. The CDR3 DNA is TGTGCCAGCAGCTTAGAGCCGGCAGTCCGGACCTCCGAGCAGTACTTC. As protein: CASSLEPAVRTSEQYF.

Here the CDR3 DNA reads TGTGCCAGCAATCTTGGGGGAACGAACGAGCAGTACTTC. Translated, it gives CASNLGGTNEQYF. The V and J genes are TRBV2 and TRBJ2-7; possibly TRBD1 or TRBD2 for D (5 bases each). V was trimmed by 7 bases and J by 5 bases, leaving 15 bases between them. The CDR3 is 13 residues long. Germline CDR1 is SNHLY and CDR2 is FYNNEI.

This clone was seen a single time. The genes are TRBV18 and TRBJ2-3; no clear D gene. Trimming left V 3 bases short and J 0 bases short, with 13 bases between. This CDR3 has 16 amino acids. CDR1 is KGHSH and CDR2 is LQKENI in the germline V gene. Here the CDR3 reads CASSPPRTSSTDTQYF. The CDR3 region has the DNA TGTGCCAGCTCACCCCCCCGGACCTCTAGCACAGATACGCAGTATTTT.

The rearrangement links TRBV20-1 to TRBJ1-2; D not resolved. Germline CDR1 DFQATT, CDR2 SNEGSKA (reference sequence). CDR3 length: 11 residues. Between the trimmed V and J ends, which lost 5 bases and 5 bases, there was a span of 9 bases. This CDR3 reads CSARQNYGYTF. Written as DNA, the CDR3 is TGCAGTGCTCGCCAGAATTATGGCTACACCTTC.

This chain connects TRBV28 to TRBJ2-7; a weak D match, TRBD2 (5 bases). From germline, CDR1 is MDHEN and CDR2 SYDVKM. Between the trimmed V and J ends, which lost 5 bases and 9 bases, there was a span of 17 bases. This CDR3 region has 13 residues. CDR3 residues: CASSAGLSGVQYF. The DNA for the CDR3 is TGTGCCAGCAGTGCCGGACTGTCTGGAGTGCAGTACTTC.

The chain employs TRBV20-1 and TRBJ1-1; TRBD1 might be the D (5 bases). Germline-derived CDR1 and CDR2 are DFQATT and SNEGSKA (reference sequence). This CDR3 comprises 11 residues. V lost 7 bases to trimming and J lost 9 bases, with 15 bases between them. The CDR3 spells CSVSGRTQAFF. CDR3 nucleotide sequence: TGCAGTGTGAGTGGTAGGACACAAGCTTTCTTT.

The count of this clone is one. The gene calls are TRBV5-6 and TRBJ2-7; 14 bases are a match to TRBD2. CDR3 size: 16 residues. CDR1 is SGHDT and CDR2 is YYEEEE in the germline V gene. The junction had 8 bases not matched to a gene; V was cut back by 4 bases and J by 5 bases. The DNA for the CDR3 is TGTGCCAGCAGCCGTCAACCGGGACTAGCGGGAGACGAGCAGTACTTC. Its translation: CASSRQPGLAGDEQYF.

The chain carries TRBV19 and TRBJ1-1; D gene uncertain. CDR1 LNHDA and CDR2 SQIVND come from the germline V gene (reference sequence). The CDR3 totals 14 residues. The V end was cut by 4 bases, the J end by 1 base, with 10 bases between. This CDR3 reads CASSKSRTNTEAFF. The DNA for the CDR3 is TGTGCCAGTAGTAAATCTCGGACGAACACTGAAGCTTTCTTT.

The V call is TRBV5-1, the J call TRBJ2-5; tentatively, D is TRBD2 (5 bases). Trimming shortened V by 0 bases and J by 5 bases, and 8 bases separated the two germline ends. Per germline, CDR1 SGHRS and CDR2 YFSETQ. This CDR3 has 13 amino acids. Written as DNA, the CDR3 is TGCGCCAGCAGCTTGGCTAGCTTGGAGACCCAGTACTTC. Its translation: CASSLASLETQYF. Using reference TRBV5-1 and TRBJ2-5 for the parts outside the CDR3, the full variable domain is KAGVTQTPRYLIKTRGQQVTLSCSPISGHRSVSWYQQTPGQGLQFLFEYFSETQRNKGNFPGRFSGRQFSNSRSEMNVSTLELGDSALYLCASSLASLETQYFGPGTRLLVL.